This is a list of T cell receptor beta chains from one sample in a study of regulatory T cells in long-lasting Graves disease. TCRdb used MiXCR to reprocess the multiplex PCR reads, holding one entry per CDR3 protein. There are approximately 560,000 distinct CDR3 sequences in the sample; roughly a sixth occur only once, and 12% lies in the top ten. The same sample was also studied in work on T cells in Graves' hyperthyroidism and ophthalmopathy.

The sample in question was peripheral blood mononuclear cells (PBMCs), obtained at new diagnosis, from a patient treated with antithyroid drugs. These receptors originate from a young man with Graves disease. Each CDR3 is given with its conserved first and last residue. A D gene is named only where the DNA matches it firmly. Clone size is given for some rows only: seen once, a few or many times, or a class if the clone is expanded.

TGTGCCAGCAGTGAAAGGGCGGGAGGGCCCGGGGAGCTGTTTTTT,CASSERAGGPGELFF,TRBV6-1,.,TRBJ2-2,15,TRBD2
TGTGCCACCAGTTCGGGACAAGACACTGAAGCTTTCTTT,CATSSGQDTEAFF,TRBV24-1,many,TRBJ1-1,13,.
TGTGCCACCAGCAGAGGGGGGAGAGCGAAGGGAGTTCCCGGGGAGCTGTTTTTT,CATSRGGRAKGVPGELFF,TRBV15,few,TRBJ2-2,18,.
TGTGCCAGCAGTCCCCGGACAGCCCTCGGGGAGACCCAGTACTTC,CASSPRTALGETQYF,TRBV27,many,TRBJ2-5,15,.
TGTGCCAGCAGTGCGGATTCCGGGAAAATGAATGAGCAGTTCTTC,CASSADSGKMNEQFF,TRBV7-6,many,TRBJ2-1,15,.
TGTGCCAGCAGCAGAAGGGAGCCGGAGAGCACAGATACGCAGTATTTT,CASSRREPESTDTQYF,TRBV6-2/TRBV6-3,few,TRBJ2-3,16,.
TGTGCCAGCAGCTCTCCACCGGGACTAGCGGCCGGGGAGCTGTTTTTT,CASSSPPGLAAGELFF,TRBV7-9,few,TRBJ2-2,16,TRBD2
TGTGCCAGCAGCTTAAGGTCGCAGGCAGAGGGCTACACCTTC,CASSLRSQAEGYTF,TRBV7-8,few,TRBJ1-2,14,.
TGTGCCAGCAGCCACTACTATAGCGGGAGTTTCTCGGGCACAGATACGCAGTATTTT,CASSHYYSGSFSGTDTQYF,TRBV7-2,few,TRBJ2-3,19,TRBD2
TGTGCCAGCAGTCCAGGAGGCGGGGCCTACTACGAGCAGTACTTC,CASSPGGGAYYEQYF,TRBV6-1,few,TRBJ2-7,15,.
TGCAGCGTTGAGACAGGCGGTGGTAACACTGAAGCTTTCTTT,CSVETGGGNTEAFF,TRBV29-1,many,TRBJ1-1,14,.
TGTGCCAGCAGTTTAGTGCGGGAAGCAGATACGCAGTATTTT,CASSLVREADTQYF,TRBV27,many,TRBJ2-3,14,.
TGTGCCAGCTCACCCGACAGGACCTCGGCTAACTATGGCTACACCTTC,CASSPDRTSANYGYTF,TRBV18,few,TRBJ1-2,16,.
TGTGCCACCAGCAGAGAGGGAACCAAAAACATTCAGTACTTC,CATSREGTKNIQYF,TRBV15,.,TRBJ2-4,14,.
TGTGCCAGCAGCCTAAAGAGTTCGAGCTCCTACAATGAGCAGTTCTTC,CASSLKSSSSYNEQFF,TRBV7-2,.,TRBJ2-1,16,.
TGCAGCGCTGACATGGGCCGATGGGGCCACTCTGGGGCCAACGTCCTGACTTTC,CSADMGRWGHSGANVLTF,TRBV29-1,.,TRBJ2-6,18,.
TGCGCCAGCAGCTTGGAGGCAGGGGGCCGAGCCGGGGAGCTGTTTTTT,CASSLEAGGRAGELFF,TRBV5-1,few,TRBJ2-2,16,TRBD1
TGCAGCGTTTCAGGTCGGAACGAGCAGTACTTC,CSVSGRNEQYF,TRBV29-1,many,TRBJ2-7,11,.
TGTGCCAGCAGTTCCAGACTAGCGGCTACGTCCTACAATGAGCAGTTCTTC,CASSSRLAATSYNEQFF,TRBV27,many,TRBJ2-1,17,TRBD2
TGCGCCAGCAGCTTGAGTCTTTCATCCTATGGCTACACCTTC,CASSLSLSSYGYTF,TRBV5-1,many,TRBJ1-2,14,.
TGTGCCAGCAGTACCGACAGGGCCCATGGCTACACCTTC,CASSTDRAHGYTF,TRBV6-1,many,TRBJ1-2,13,TRBD1
TGTGCCAGCAGCCCCGGGGACAGTGGAAACACCATATATTTT,CASSPGDSGNTIYF,TRBV7-8,few,TRBJ1-3,14,TRBD1